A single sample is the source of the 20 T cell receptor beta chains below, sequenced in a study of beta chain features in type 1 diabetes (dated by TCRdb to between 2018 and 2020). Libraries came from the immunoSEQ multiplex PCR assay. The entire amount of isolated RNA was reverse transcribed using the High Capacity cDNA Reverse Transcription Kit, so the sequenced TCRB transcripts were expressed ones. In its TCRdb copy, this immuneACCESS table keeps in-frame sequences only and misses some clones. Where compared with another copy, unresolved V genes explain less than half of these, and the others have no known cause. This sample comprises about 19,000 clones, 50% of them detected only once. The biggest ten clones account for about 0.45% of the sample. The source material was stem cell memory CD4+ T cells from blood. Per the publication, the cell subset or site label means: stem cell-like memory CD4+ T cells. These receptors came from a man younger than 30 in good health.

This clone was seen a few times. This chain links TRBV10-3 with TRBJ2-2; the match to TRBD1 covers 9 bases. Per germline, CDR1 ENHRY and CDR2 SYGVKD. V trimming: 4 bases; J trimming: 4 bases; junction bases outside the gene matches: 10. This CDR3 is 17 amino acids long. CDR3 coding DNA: TGTGCCATCAGTGGCACGACAGGGGGTTCGGTCACCGGGGAGCTGTTTTTT. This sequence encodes CAISGTTGGSVTGELFF.

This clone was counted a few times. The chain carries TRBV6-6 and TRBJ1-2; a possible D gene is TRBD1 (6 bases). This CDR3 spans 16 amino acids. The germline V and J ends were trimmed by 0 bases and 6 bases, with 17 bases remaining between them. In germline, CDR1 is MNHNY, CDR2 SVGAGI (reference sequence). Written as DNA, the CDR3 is TGTGCCAGCAGTTACTCGACGGCTCGGGGGGCGGATGGCTACACCTTC. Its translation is CASSYSTARGADGYTF.

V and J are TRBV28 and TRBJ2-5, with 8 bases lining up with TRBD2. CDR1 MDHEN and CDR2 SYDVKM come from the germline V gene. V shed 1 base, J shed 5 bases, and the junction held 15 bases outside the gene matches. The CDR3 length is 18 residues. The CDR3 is CASSLLGGLAGFGETQYF. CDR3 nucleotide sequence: TGTGCCAGCAGTTTATTGGGGGGGCTAGCGGGCTTTGGCGAGACCCAGTACTTC.

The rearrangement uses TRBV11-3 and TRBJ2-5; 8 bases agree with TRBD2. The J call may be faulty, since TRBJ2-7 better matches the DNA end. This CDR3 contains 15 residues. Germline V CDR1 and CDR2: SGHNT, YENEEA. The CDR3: CASSRGGDPSYEQYF. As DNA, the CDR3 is TGTGCCAGCAGCCGGGGGGGGGACCCCTCCTACGAGCAGTACTTC.

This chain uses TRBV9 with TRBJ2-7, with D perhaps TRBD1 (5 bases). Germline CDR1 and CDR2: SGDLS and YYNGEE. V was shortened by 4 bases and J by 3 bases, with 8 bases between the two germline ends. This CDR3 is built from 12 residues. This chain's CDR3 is CASSPDNYEQYF. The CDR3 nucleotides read TGTGCCAGCAGCCCGGACAACTACGAGCAGTACTTC.

CDR3 DNA sequence: TGCAGCGTTGAGAAGACAGGGGAGTATGGCTACACCTTC. Residues: CSVEKTGEYGYTF. The genes are TRBV29-1 and TRBJ1-2, with 8 nucleotides matching TRBD1. The CDR3 totals 13 residues. J lost 5 bases, V lost 3 bases, and 5 bases had no gene match. Per the germline V gene, CDR1 is SQVTM and CDR2 is ANQGSEA.

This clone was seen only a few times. As DNA, the CDR3 is TGTGCCTGGAGTGGGCTAGCGGGACCCCACGAGCAGTACTTC. The encoded protein is CAWSGLAGPHEQYF. The rearrangement uses TRBV30 and TRBJ2-7; TRBD2 matches 9 bases. V gave up 1 base and J gave up 5 bases; unmatched junction bases: 6. The germline gives CDR1 GTSNPN, CDR2 SVGIG (reference sequence). This CDR3 region has 14 residues. The full variable domain, completed using reference TRBV30 and TRBJ2-7, is SQTIHQWPATLVQPVGSPLSLECTVEGTSNPNLYWYRQAAGRGLQLLFYSVGIGQISSEVPQNLSASRPQDRQFILSSKKLLLSDSGFYLCAWSGLAGPHEQYFGPGTRLTVT.

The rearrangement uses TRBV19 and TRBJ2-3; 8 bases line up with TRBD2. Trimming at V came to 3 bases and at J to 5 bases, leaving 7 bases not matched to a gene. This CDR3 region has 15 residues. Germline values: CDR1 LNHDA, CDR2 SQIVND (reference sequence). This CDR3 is CASSIPAGAGDTQYF. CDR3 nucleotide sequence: TGTGCCAGTAGTATCCCAGCGGGAGCGGGAGATACGCAGTATTTT.

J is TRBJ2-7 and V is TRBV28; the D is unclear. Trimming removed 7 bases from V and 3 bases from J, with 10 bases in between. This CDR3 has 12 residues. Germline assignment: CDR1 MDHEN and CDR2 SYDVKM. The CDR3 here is CASTTFGYEQYF. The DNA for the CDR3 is TGTGCCAGCACCACTTTTGGCTACGAGCAGTACTTC.

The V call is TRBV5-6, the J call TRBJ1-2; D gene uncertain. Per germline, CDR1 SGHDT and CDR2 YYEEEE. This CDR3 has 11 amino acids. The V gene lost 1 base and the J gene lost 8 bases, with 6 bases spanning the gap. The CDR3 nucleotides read TGTGCCAGCAGCTTGTCGCGGGGCTACACCTTC. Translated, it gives CASSLSRGYTF.

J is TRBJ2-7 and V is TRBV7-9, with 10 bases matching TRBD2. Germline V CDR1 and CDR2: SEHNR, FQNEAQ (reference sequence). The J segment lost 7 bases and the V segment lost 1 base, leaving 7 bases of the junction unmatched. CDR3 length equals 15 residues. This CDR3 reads CASSLGAGGPREQYF. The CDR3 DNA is TGTGCCAGCAGCTTAGGAGCGGGAGGGCCGAGGGAGCAGTACTTC.

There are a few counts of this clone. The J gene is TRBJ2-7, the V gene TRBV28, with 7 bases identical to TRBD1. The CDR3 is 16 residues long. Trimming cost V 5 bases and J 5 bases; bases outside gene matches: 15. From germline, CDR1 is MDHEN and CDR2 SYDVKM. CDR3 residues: CASSRAKTGHSDEQYF. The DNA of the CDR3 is TGTGCCAGCAGTCGCGCTAAGACAGGGCACAGCGACGAGCAGTACTTC.

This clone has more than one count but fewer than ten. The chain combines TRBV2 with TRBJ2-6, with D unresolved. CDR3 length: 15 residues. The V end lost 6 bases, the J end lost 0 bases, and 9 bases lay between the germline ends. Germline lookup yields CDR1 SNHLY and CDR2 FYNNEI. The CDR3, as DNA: TGTGCCAGCAGGAATACTATCTCTGGGGCCAACGTCCTGACTTTC. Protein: CASRNTISGANVLTF.

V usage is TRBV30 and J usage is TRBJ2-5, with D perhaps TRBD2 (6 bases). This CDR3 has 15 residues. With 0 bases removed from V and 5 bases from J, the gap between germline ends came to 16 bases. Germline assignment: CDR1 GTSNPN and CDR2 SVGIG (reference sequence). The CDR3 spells CAWSVIRRGAETQYF. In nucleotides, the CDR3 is TGTGCCTGGAGTGTAATCCGGCGGGGAGCGGAGACCCAGTACTTC.

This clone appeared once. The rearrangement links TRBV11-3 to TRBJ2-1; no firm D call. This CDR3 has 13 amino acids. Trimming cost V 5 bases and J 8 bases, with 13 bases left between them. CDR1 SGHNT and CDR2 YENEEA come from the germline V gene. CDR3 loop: CASSKFSGHEQFF. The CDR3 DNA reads TGTGCCAGCAGCAAGTTTAGTGGTCATGAGCAGTTCTTC. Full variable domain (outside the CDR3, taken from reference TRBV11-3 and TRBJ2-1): EAGVVQSPRYKIIEKKQPVAFWCNPISGHNTLYWYLQNLGQGPELLIRYENEEAVDDSQLPKDRFSAERLKGVDSTLKIQPAELGDSAVYLCASSKFSGHEQFFGPGTRLTVL.

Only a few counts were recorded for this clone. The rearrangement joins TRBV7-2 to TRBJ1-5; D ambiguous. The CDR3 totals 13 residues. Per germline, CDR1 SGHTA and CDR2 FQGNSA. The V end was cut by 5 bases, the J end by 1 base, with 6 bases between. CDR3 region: CASSERSNQPQHF. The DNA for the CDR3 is TGTGCCAGCAGCGAGAGGAGCAATCAGCCCCAGCATTTT.

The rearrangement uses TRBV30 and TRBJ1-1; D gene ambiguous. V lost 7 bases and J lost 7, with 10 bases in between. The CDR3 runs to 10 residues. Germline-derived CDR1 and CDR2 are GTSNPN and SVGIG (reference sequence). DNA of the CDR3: TGTGCCTCCGGGGAACTTGAAGCTTTCTTT. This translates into CASGELEAFF. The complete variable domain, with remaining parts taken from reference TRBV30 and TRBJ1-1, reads SQTIHQWPATLVQPVGSPLSLECTVEGTSNPNLYWYRQAAGRGLQLLFYSVGIGQISSEVPQNLSASRPQDRQFILSSKKLLLSDSGFYLCASGELEAFFGQGTRLTVV.

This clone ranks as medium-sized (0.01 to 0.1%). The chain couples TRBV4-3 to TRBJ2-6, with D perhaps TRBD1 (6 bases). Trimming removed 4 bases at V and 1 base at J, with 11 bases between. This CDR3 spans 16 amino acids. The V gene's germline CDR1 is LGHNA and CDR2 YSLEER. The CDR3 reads CASSRGTGSGANVLTF. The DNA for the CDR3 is TGCGCCAGCAGCCGCGGTACAGGGTCTGGGGCCAACGTCCTGACTTTC.

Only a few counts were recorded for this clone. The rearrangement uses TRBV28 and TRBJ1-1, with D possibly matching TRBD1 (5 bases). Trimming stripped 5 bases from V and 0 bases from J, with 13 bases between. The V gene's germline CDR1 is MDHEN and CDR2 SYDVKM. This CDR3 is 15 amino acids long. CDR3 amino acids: CASSPRRGLNTEAFF. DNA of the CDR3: TGTGCCAGCAGTCCCCGGAGGGGCCTGAACACTGAAGCTTTCTTT.

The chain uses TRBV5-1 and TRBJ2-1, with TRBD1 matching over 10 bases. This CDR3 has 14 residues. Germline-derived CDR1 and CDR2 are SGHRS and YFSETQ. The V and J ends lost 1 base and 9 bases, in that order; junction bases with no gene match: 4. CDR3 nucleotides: TGCGCCAGCAGCTTGAGACAGGGGGCAGGTGAGCAGTTCTTC. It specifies CASSLRQGAGEQFF.